This passage covers 23 T cell receptor beta chains from one sample sequenced in a study of response to subunit inactivated influenza vaccine. TCRdb redid the calling of the RT-PCR reads with MiXCR, one entry per CDR3 protein. The sample contains 700,000 to 900,000 distinct CDR3 sequences, around 20% of which appear only once. This sample comprised PBMCs from blood, obtained around 5 days after vaccination. These TCRs come from a man between 45 and 60 years old who received an inactivated influenza vaccine.

V and J are TRBV19 and TRBJ2-1, with TRBD2 identical over 7 bases. From germline, CDR1 is LNHDA and CDR2 SQIVND (reference sequence). The CDR3 has 14 amino acids. Trimming at V came to 8 bases and at J to 7 bases, leaving 11 bases not matched to a gene. CDR3: CASGLGQVPNEQFF. DNA for the CDR3: TGTGCCAGTGGACTAGGGCAGGTGCCTAATGAGCAGTTCTTC. The full variable domain, completed using reference TRBV19 and TRBJ2-1, is DGGITQSPKYLFRKEGQNVTLSCEQNLNHDAMYWYRQDPGQGLRLIYYSQIVNDFQKGDIAEGYSVSREKKESFPLTVTSAQKNPTAFYLCASGLGQVPNEQFFGPGTRLTVL.

V is TRBV12-3 or TRBV12-4 and J is TRBJ2-2; D assignment may be TRBD1 or TRBD2 (6 bases each). The V and J ends lost 6 bases and 3 bases respectively, with 17 bases between them. CDR3 length equals 16 residues. Here the CDR3 DNA reads TGTGCCAGCAGCCTAGGGGGAGGTAGCGACACCGGGGAGCTGTTTTTT. It yields the protein CASSLGGGSDTGELFF.

This clonotype has only a few counts. This chain connects TRBV5-1 to TRBJ2-5; D uncertain. Germline loops: CDR1 SGHRS, CDR2 YFSETQ. V was trimmed by 0 bases and J by 5 bases, leaving 11 bases between them. The CDR3 contains 14 residues. The CDR3 spells CASSLAALSETQYF. The CDR3 coding sequence is TGCGCCAGCAGCTTGGCAGCGTTGTCGGAGACCCAGTACTTC.

The chain carries TRBV3-1 and TRBJ2-5; D ambiguous. The CDR3 is 15 residues long. V dropped 2 bases and J dropped 5 bases, with 15 bases sitting between them. Germline CDR1 is LGHDT and CDR2 is YNNKEL (reference sequence). Here the CDR3 DNA reads TGTGCCAGCAGCCAACAGACGCGGCCTCAGGAGACCCAGTACTTC. As protein: CASSQQTRPQETQYF.

This clonotype was picked up a small number of times. The chain is built from TRBV12-3 or TRBV12-4 and TRBJ1-2; possible D gene TRBD1, 6 bases. The CDR3 has 14 residues. Trimming took 5 bases from V and 4 from J, leaving 14 bases between them. DNA of the CDR3: TGTGCCAGCAGTCCCAAACAGGGACTCTATGGCTACACCTTC. This codes for CASSPKQGLYGYTF.

This chain connects TRBV6-1 to TRBJ1-4; D might be TRBD1 (6 bases). Germline CDR1 reads MNHNS; CDR2 reads SASEGT. The V gene lost 6 bases and the J gene lost 2 bases, with 13 bases spanning the gap. The CDR3 is 15 amino acids. CDR3 DNA sequence: TGTGCCAGCAGGCCCTCGGGGGCCACTAATGAAAAACTGTTTTTT. This translates into CASRPSGATNEKLFF.

The chain combines TRBV15 with TRBJ2-5; D ambiguous. This CDR3 region has 15 residues. CDR1 is LNHNV and CDR2 is YYDKDF in the germline V gene (reference sequence). The V end lost 5 bases, the J end lost 5 bases, and 18 bases lay between the germline ends. CDR3 residues: CATSPTVPARETQYF. The CDR3 DNA reads as TGTGCCACCAGCCCAACGGTGCCAGCGAGGGAGACCCAGTACTTC.

This clonotype was counted many times. The J gene is TRBJ2-1, the V gene TRBV7-9, with D perhaps matching TRBD2 (5 bases). CDR3 length equals 14 residues. CDR1 SEHNR and CDR2 FQNEAQ come from the germline V gene (reference sequence). Trimming took off 4 bases at V and 5 bases at J, with 12 bases between the two ends. CDR3 sequence reads: CASSSYRGNNEQFF. DNA for the CDR3: TGTGCCAGCAGCTCATACCGGGGTAACAATGAGCAGTTCTTC.

This clonotype was detected a few times. The rearrangement uses TRBV5-6 and TRBJ1-5; tentatively, D is TRBD1 (5 bases). The CDR3 spans 12 residues. CDR1 is SGHDT and CDR2 is YYEEEE in the germline V gene. V dropped 3 bases and J dropped 9 bases, with 10 bases sitting between them. CDR3 amino acids: CASSSPTGPQHF. The CDR3 DNA reads TGTGCCAGCAGCTCGCCCACAGGGCCCCAGCATTTT.

This chain links TRBV27 with TRBJ2-7; either TRBD1 or TRBD2 may fit D (5 bases each). There are 16 residues in the CDR3. V was cut by 6 bases and J by 0 bases, with 18 bases left in between. Per germline, CDR1 MNHEY and CDR2 SMNVEV (reference sequence). Written as DNA, the CDR3 is TGTGCCAGCAGGAGGACCTACGGGACCTTCTCCTACGAGCAGTACTTC. It encodes CASRRTYGTFSYEQYF.

The rearrangement links TRBV6-1 to TRBJ2-7, with D unresolved. The germline V and J ends were trimmed by 2 bases and 6 bases, with 8 bases remaining between them. Germline-derived CDR1 and CDR2 are MNHNS and SASEGT. This CDR3 has 12 residues. The CDR3 DNA reads TGTGCCAGCAGTGAAAGAGGACCCGAGCAGTACTTC. It specifies CASSERGPEQYF.

The chain carries TRBV7-8 and TRBJ2-7; maybe TRBD2 (6 bases). The CDR3 consists of 16 residues. With 5 bases removed from V and 0 bases from J, the gap between germline ends came to 17 bases. Germline CDR1 and CDR2: SGHVS and FQNEAQ. The chain's CDR3 is CASSTYGSLRSYEQYF. Here the CDR3 DNA reads TGTGCCAGCAGCACATACGGGAGTCTCCGCTCCTACGAGCAGTACTTC.

This clonotype came up a few times. This sequence joins TRBV20-1 and TRBJ1-6; D remains unclear. The CDR3 extends over 12 amino acids. The V end lost 0 bases, the J end lost 6 bases, and 3 bases lay between the germline ends. Germline CDR1 and CDR2: DFQATT and SNEGSKA (reference sequence). CDR3 sequence: CSAREGNSPLHF. In DNA form, the CDR3 reads TGCAGTGCTAGAGAGGGTAATTCACCCCTCCACTTT.

Only a few counts were recorded for this clonotype. The J gene is TRBJ2-1, the V gene TRBV10-3; D may be TRBD1 (6 bases). The V and J ends lost 10 bases and 4 bases respectively, with 14 bases between them. Germline CDR1 reads ENHRY; CDR2 reads SYGVKD. The CDR3 is made up of 13 amino acids. The CDR3 loop is CATKDSIYNEQFF. The CDR3 bases are TGTGCCACCAAGGACAGTATATACAATGAGCAGTTCTTC.

The chain links TRBV12-3 or TRBV12-4 to TRBJ2-1; 9 bases line up with TRBD2. The CDR3 length is 14 residues. The trim removed 6 bases at V and 7 bases at J, leaving 7 bases unmatched. Here the CDR3 DNA reads TGTGCCAGCAGCGCCGGACTAGCGCGGAATGAGCAGTTCTTC. Residues: CASSAGLARNEQFF.

This clonotype was counted only a few times. V usage is TRBV5-1 and J usage is TRBJ1-1, with D possibly being TRBD1 (5 bases). This CDR3 spans 14 amino acids. Germline loops: CDR1 SGHRS, CDR2 YFSETQ. The germline V and J ends were trimmed by 4 bases and 1 base, with 11 bases remaining between them. CDR3 sequence reads: CASSIGQANTEAFF. The CDR3 bases are TGCGCCAGCAGCATTGGACAAGCGAACACTGAAGCTTTCTTT.

This clonotype was found many times. The chain is built from TRBV12-3 or TRBV12-4 and TRBJ2-3; possibly TRBD2 for D (6 bases). V was trimmed by 5 bases and J by 4 bases, leaving 10 bases between them. The CDR3 extends over 13 amino acids. The CDR3 DNA reads TGTGCCAGCAGTCCTGGGGGGTCAGATACGCAGTATTTT. Protein sequence: CASSPGGSDTQYF.

This chain links TRBV18 with TRBJ2-5; D unresolved. V was shortened by 1 base and J by 2 bases, with 8 bases between the two germline ends. This CDR3 comprises 14 residues. Per the germline V gene, CDR1 is KGHSH and CDR2 is LQKENI. The CDR3 nucleotides are TGTGCCAGCTCACCACGGAACACACAAGAGACCCAGTACTTC. Translation: CASSPRNTQETQYF. The full variable domain, in which reference TRBV18 and TRBJ2-5 provide the parts outside the CDR3, is NAGVMQNPRHLVRRRGQEARLRCSPMKGHSHVYWYRQLPEEGLKFMVYLQKENIIDESGMPKERFSAEFPKEGPSILRIQQVVRGDSAAYFCASSPRNTQETQYFGPGTRLLVL.

This clonotype was seen only a few times. V usage is TRBV6-5 and J usage is TRBJ2-7, with D tentatively TRBD1 or TRBD2 (5 bases each). The CDR3 spans 16 residues. Germline values: CDR1 MNHEY, CDR2 SVGAGI. V shed 4 bases and J shed 0 bases, with 16 bases lying between them. The CDR3 loop reads CASSFPPGPSSYEQYF. The CDR3 DNA sequence: TGTGCCAGCAGTTTCCCCCCGGGACCTAGCTCCTACGAGCAGTACTTC.

The V gene is TRBV20-1, the J gene TRBJ2-7; D could derive from TRBD1 or TRBD2 (6 bases each). V gave up 1 base and J gave up 5 bases, with 15 bases separating them. Germline lookup yields CDR1 DFQATT and CDR2 SNEGSKA (reference sequence). The CDR3 covers 14 residues. The CDR3 reads CSARVWTAGNEQYF. The CDR3 coding sequence is TGCAGTGCTAGAGTCTGGACAGCGGGCAACGAGCAGTACTTC.

The chain is built from TRBV7-9 and TRBJ1-4, with D hard to call. The CDR3 totals 15 residues. Germline V gene lookup returns CDR1 SEHNR and CDR2 FQNEAQ (reference sequence). The ends were cut back, 2 bases at V and 5 bases at J, with 12 bases in the middle. The CDR3 region is CASSLSASPNEKLFF. CDR3 nucleotides: TGTGCCAGCAGCTTATCAGCCAGCCCGAATGAAAAACTGTTTTTT.

This clonotype was detected only a few times. V is TRBV12-3 or TRBV12-4 and J is TRBJ2-2; no firm D call. The CDR3 contains 14 residues. The germline V and J ends were trimmed by 7 bases and 4 bases, with 13 bases remaining between them. The CDR3 is CASTTSSGTGELFF. The DNA of the CDR3 is TGTGCCAGCACAACCTCGTCCGGCACCGGGGAGCTGTTTTTT.

This clonotype was observed a few times. The rearrangement uses TRBV15 and TRBJ1-1; the D gene is possibly TRBD1 (6 bases). Germline CDR1 and CDR2: LNHNV and YYDKDF (reference sequence). The length of the CDR3 is 15 residues. Between the trimmed V and J ends, which lost 0 bases and 7 bases, there was a span of 15 bases. Here the CDR3 reads CATSRDFGGSIEAFF. In DNA, the CDR3 is TGTGCCACCAGCAGAGATTTCGGGGGCAGTATTGAAGCTTTCTTT.